The 18 T cell receptor beta chains below were found in one sample sequenced in a study of blood T cell repertoires in COVID-19. Produced via immunoSEQ multiplex PCR; TCRdb's table is partial and in-frame only. The repertoire consists of approximately 230,000 clones, with roughly 88% occurring once and the leading ten covering 2.2%. Sequencing was carried out using peripheral blood. These receptors came from a man aged 25-45 years who had recovered from COVID-19.

The chain uses TRBV5-4 and TRBJ2-7; 7 positions match TRBD2. Germline V gene data show CDR1 as SGHNT and CDR2 as YYREEE (reference sequence). The CDR3 is 13 residues long. In DNA form, the CDR3 reads TGTGCGAGTACTAGCGACGCACCCTACGAGCAGTACTTC. Translating it yields CASTSDAPYEQYF.

The chain employs TRBV15 and TRBJ1-5; maybe TRBD1 (5 bases). CDR3 size: 18 residues. Trimming left V 2 bases short and J 0 bases short, with 17 bases between. Germline CDR1 and CDR2: LNHNV and YYDKDF (reference sequence). The chain's CDR3 is CATSRPSWTLYSNQPQHF. The CDR3 coding sequence is TGTGCCACCAGCAGACCTTCTTGGACACTCTATAGCAATCAGCCCCAGCATTTT.

The V call is TRBV30, the J call TRBJ2-3, with D possibly TRBD1 on 5 matching bases. V was trimmed by 3 bases and J by 0 bases, leaving 13 bases between them. The CDR3 runs 15 residues. The germline gives CDR1 GTSNPN, CDR2 SVGIG (reference sequence). As DNA, the CDR3 is TGTGCCTGGAGCCCAGGGTTACCCAGCACAGATACGCAGTATTTT. Translating it yields CAWSPGLPSTDTQYF.

V usage is TRBV5-1 and J usage is TRBJ1-6; D possibly corresponds to TRBD1 (5 bases). The CDR3 extends over 13 amino acids. V lost 7 bases to trimming and J lost 5 bases, with 10 bases between them. Germline CDR1 is SGHRS and CDR2 is YFSETQ. The CDR3 nucleotides read TGCGCCAGCTCCGACAGCAATAATTCACCCCTCCACTTT. Its protein is CASSDSNNSPLHF.

The chain recombines TRBV28 with TRBJ1-1; 8 nucleotides align to TRBD1. With V trimmed by 5 bases and J by 5 bases, 4 bases remained unmatched. The V gene's germline CDR1 is MDHEN and CDR2 SYDVKM. This CDR3 spans 13 amino acids. The CDR3, as DNA: TGTGCCAGCAGTCGGACAGGGTGGACTGAAGCTTTCTTT. This encodes CASSRTGWTEAFF.

This clone has just one count. This chain connects TRBV10-3 to TRBJ2-5; TRBD1 matches 12 bases. V shed 4 bases, J shed 4 bases, and the junction held 4 bases outside the gene matches. The CDR3 is 15 residues long. Germline loops: CDR1 ENHRY, CDR2 SYGVKD. In nucleotides, the CDR3 is TGTGCCATCAGTGGGGACAGGGGGCAAGGAGAGACCCAGTACTTC. It specifies CAISGDRGQGETQYF.

The chain employs TRBV19 and TRBJ2-3; 8 bases align to TRBD2. The CDR3 runs 15 residues. Germline CDR1 is LNHDA and CDR2 is SQIVND (reference sequence). The V and J ends lost 2 bases and 4 bases, in that order; junction bases with no gene match: 5. The CDR3 sequence is CASSILRGDADTQYF. The CDR3 DNA reads TGTGCCAGTAGTATACTGCGGGGGGACGCAGATACGCAGTATTTT. The whole variable domain, filled in from reference TRBV19 and TRBJ2-3, reads DGGITQSPKYLFRKEGQNVTLSCEQNLNHDAMYWYRQDPGQGLRLIYYSQIVNDFQKGDIAEGYSVSREKKESFPLTVTSAQKNPTAFYLCASSILRGDADTQYFGPGTRLTVL.

In its sample, this clone was seen once. The genes are TRBV7-8 and TRBJ1-3; D is perhaps TRBD1 (5 bases). The V end was cut by 3 bases, the J end by 3 bases, with 9 bases between. The CDR3 length is 14 residues. Germline V CDR1 and CDR2: SGHVS, FQNEAQ. The CDR3 DNA sequence: TGTGCCAGCAGCTTTCAGGGCATTGGAAACACCATATATTTT. Encoded protein: CASSFQGIGNTIYF.

The rearrangement joins TRBV27 to TRBJ2-1, with TRBD1 as a possible D gene (5 bases). Trimming pared 0 bases from V and 6 bases from J, leaving 12 bases between. The CDR3 runs to 15 residues. Germline-derived CDR1 and CDR2 are MNHEY and SMNVEV (reference sequence). The CDR3 sequence: CASSLSGVWGNEQFF. In DNA, the CDR3 is TGTGCCAGCAGTTTATCAGGGGTTTGGGGCAATGAGCAGTTCTTC.

The CDR3 DNA reads as TGCAGCGTGAGAAGAGGAGGAGATAATTCACCCCTCCACTTT. It is translated as CSVRRGGDNSPLHF. V gene TRBV29-1 combines with J gene TRBJ1-6; D gene ambiguous. Germline V gene lookup returns CDR1 SQVTM and CDR2 ANQGSEA. V was pared by 6 bases and J by 5 bases, with 14 bases between. This CDR3 has 14 residues.

The chain has TRBV12-3 or TRBV12-4 and TRBJ1-2; D is undetermined. The CDR3 covers 13 residues. The germline V and J ends were trimmed by 6 bases and 8 bases, with 16 bases remaining between them. This chain's CDR3 is CASRPGNRRGYTF. CDR3 bases: TGTGCCAGCAGGCCAGGTAATCGTCGGGGCTACACCTTC.

This rearrangement joins TRBV11-2 to TRBJ1-2, with no clear D. The length of the CDR3 is 12 residues. Trimming took off 4 bases at V and 5 bases at J, with 8 bases between the two ends. Per germline, CDR1 SGHAT and CDR2 FQNNGV. The CDR3 spells CASSSESYGYTF. For the CDR3, the DNA is TGTGCCAGCAGCTCAGAGTCTTATGGCTACACCTTC.

The chain carries TRBV4-2 and TRBJ2-7; the match to TRBD1 covers 8 bases. The CDR3 loop spans 17 amino acids. Per germline, CDR1 LGHNA and CDR2 YNFKEQ. The ends lost 0 bases at V and 1 base at J; junction bases unmatched: 8. CDR3 sequence (DNA): TGTGCCAGCAGCCAAGATCCGGGGACAGGTGATTCCTACGAGCAGTACTTC. This codes for CASSQDPGTGDSYEQYF.

The genes are TRBV12-3 or TRBV12-4 and TRBJ2-7; D is uncertain. This CDR3 contains 12 residues. Deletions cut 5 bases from V and 3 bases from J, with 8 bases between. CDR3 amino acids: CASSPSYYEQYF. CDR3 sequence (DNA): TGTGCCAGCAGTCCCTCCTACTACGAGCAGTACTTC.

The J gene is TRBJ2-1, the V gene TRBV6-5, with a tentative D call TRBD2 (5 bases). Deletions cut 7 bases from V and 7 bases from J, with 11 bases between. Germline V gene sequence: CDR1 MNHEY, CDR2 SVGAGI. The CDR3 length is 12 residues. CDR3 amino acids: CASNWAGNEQFF. CDR3 in DNA: TGTGCCAGCAATTGGGCGGGTAATGAGCAGTTCTTC.

The rearrangement links TRBV5-1 to TRBJ1-6, with a possible D match to TRBD1 (5 bases). CDR1 is SGHRS and CDR2 is YFSETQ in the germline V gene. This CDR3 contains 15 residues. V was trimmed by 3 bases and J by 9 bases, leaving 16 bases between them. The CDR3 nucleotides are TGCGCCAGCAGCTCAGGGCGGTCTACGGCTTCACCCCTCCACTTT. Protein product: CASSSGRSTASPLHF.

The V gene is TRBV27, the J gene TRBJ2-7; tentatively, D is TRBD2 (7 bases). V was shortened by 6 bases and J by 0 bases, with 18 bases between the two germline ends. The CDR3 extends over 16 amino acids. Germline-derived CDR1 and CDR2 are MNHEY and SMNVEV (reference sequence). The CDR3 coding sequence is TGTGCCAGCAGCCGGGGAGGGGGGCGGAGCTCCTACGAGCAGTACTTC. This sequence encodes CASSRGGGRSSYEQYF.

The rearrangement joins TRBV9 to TRBJ2-3; TRBD2 aligns across 11 bases. In germline, CDR1 is SGDLS, CDR2 YYNGEE. Trimming took 0 bases from V and 5 from J; bases not matched to a gene: 8. The CDR3 contains 17 residues. The CDR3 loop is CASSVAILLAGEDTQYF. The DNA of the CDR3 is TGTGCCAGCAGCGTAGCTATTTTACTAGCGGGGGAAGATACGCAGTATTTT.